The TCR beta chain under discussion was sequenced for a study of CD8 T cells in Susac syndrome (dated by TCRdb to the late 2010s). Concerning the study at large: Repertoire sequencing was used to test whether CD8+ T cell activation and differentiation in Susac syndrome was antigen driven. The investigation overall reported the following: The TCR sequencing and HLA analysis was acknowledged to have included a relatively small number of individuals.

High-throughput TCR beta sequencing profiled peripheral blood CD8+ and CD4+ T cells from healthy donors, Susac syndrome patients and multiple sclerosis patients. Healthy donors were age- and sex-matched controls. Bulk CD8+ and CD4+ T cells were purified magnetically by negative isolation, whereas CD8+ TEMRA cells were enriched by FACS. Blood was drawn into EDTA tubes, processed within 24 hours, and PBMCs were isolated by density gradient centrifugation. PBMCs intended for TCR sequencing were cryopreserved in liquid nitrogen and were subsequently thawed in a 37 degrees C water bath. The sorted or isolated CD4+, CD8+ and CD8+ TEMRA cells had a purity of 90% or higher. Details on this clonotype: What antigen it recognizes has not been identified. Base qualities are not recorded, but no much larger clone differs from it by a single base.

RNA was extracted with the RNeasy kit and 0.5 to 1 ug was reverse transcribed using random hexamers. The immunoSEQ multiplex PCR assay, covering 54 Vbeta and 13 Jbeta segments, was used to amplify TCR beta CDR3 regions. PCR amplification bias was corrected by using a synthetic template baseline for primer optimization and computational correction. The paper's data handling went like this. Reads were annotated to V, D and J genes per IMGT and analyzed with immunoSEQ Analyzer, keeping only productive sequences. To calculate clonality, Shannon entropy was normalized by log2 of the number of productive unique sequences and then subtracted from one. Public and private clones were assessed among the 100 most prevalent clones of each patient and control. A clone was defined as Susac-specific if it was absent from the healthy and MS cohorts, from 950 to 1,300 published viral clones and from other ImmuneACCESS disease sequences. The raw public reads went through TCRdb reprocessing: fastp at Q25, MiXCR clone calling, in-frame beta chains kept. CDR3 protein sequences are deduplicated, and each keeps its most common genes and DNA. TCRdb's processing, not the study's, gives the V and J calls here. The sample records fewer than 150,000 distinct CDR3 sequences, roughly 95% of which are singletons. Clones ranked in the top ten supply roughly 0.11% of the sample.

At the junction V is shortened by 8 bases and J by 4 bases, with 14 bases in between. Including cysteine and phenylalanine, the CDR3 has 14 amino acids. The kept DNA is CDR3 alone, 42 bases in frame from the first base. Per the germline V gene (reference sequence), SEHNR is the CDR1 and FQNEAQ is the CDR2. The chain was built from TRBV7-9 and TRBJ1-4, with TRBD1 tentatively as D gene (6 bases match). The sample consisted of CD4+ T cells from PBMCs. The sequence came from a human donor in good health. The nucleotide sequence is TGTGCCAGCCACCTGAGGGGGGTTAATGAAAAACTGTTTTTT. The resulting protein is CASHLRGVNEKLFF.